Listed below are T cell receptor beta chains from one sample, sequenced in a study of post-analysis software for immune sequencing data. A single record per CDR3 protein comes from TCRdb applying MiXCR to the PCR reads. Of hundreds of thousands of distinct CDR3 sequences in the sample, 25% to 30% were seen once. The sequencing sample was made of blood. Receptors originate from a girl aged 10 to 17 with multiple sclerosis. Both conserved end residues are part of each CDR3. Fields, in order: clone size, V gene, J gene, CDR3 protein. Part of the rows lack a size; the others show once, few, many or a class for expanded clones.

>few|TRBV5-1|TRBJ2-1
CASSLAPTSGSMNEQFF
>once|TRBV28|TRBJ2-7
CVSSLFDGLSYEQYF
>.|TRBV27|TRBJ1-6
CASSLRGRSSYNSPLHF
>.|TRBV11-2|TRBJ2-4
CASSLEGRDRGGGGRNIQYF
>few|TRBV29-1|TRBJ1-2
CSVAADNYGYTF
>.|TRBV6-5|TRBJ2-1
CASSLTANAEQFF
>.|TRBV5-1|TRBJ2-3
CASSRLAEAGQYF
>few|TRBV5-5|TRBJ2-5
CASSLITGPQETQYF
>.|TRBV11-2|TRBJ1-5
CASSPGEASNQPQHF
>many|TRBV6-5|TRBJ2-5
CASSPRGPPETQYF